In its sample, the clone carrying this T cell receptor (beta chain) was seen a few times. Its target is unknown. A multiplex PCR was run with 60 Vbeta primers and 13 Jbeta primers. Sequencing was performed with immunoSEQ multiplex PCR; in TCRdb, only in-frame clones are kept and a portion is missing. The data contain 90,000 to 110,000 clones, over 12% of them seen just once; the ten biggest clones take up roughly 0.79%. The sample originates from a study of cytomegalovirus exposure and HLA in healthy donors. Study-wide points: An Asian-associated ancestry cluster reportedly showed fewer N-insertions than the approximately 700-donor mean in a later analysis. In a later analysis, CMV-associated beta chains were mostly HLA-associated, it appeared.

Unrecorded immune exposure was likely among donors, who were nominally healthy when sampled. The V gene lost 4 bases and the J gene lost 6 bases, with 6 bases spanning the gap. CDR3 length: 10 amino acids. Germline loops: CDR1 SQVTM, CDR2 ANQGSEA. The genes are TRBV29-1 and TRBJ1-2; no clear D. Input material: PBMCs. This sequence was found in a female donor in good health and CMV-seronegative. CDR3 sequence (DNA): TGCAGCGTTGTAACGGATGGCTACACCTTC. Protein: CSVVTDGYTF.